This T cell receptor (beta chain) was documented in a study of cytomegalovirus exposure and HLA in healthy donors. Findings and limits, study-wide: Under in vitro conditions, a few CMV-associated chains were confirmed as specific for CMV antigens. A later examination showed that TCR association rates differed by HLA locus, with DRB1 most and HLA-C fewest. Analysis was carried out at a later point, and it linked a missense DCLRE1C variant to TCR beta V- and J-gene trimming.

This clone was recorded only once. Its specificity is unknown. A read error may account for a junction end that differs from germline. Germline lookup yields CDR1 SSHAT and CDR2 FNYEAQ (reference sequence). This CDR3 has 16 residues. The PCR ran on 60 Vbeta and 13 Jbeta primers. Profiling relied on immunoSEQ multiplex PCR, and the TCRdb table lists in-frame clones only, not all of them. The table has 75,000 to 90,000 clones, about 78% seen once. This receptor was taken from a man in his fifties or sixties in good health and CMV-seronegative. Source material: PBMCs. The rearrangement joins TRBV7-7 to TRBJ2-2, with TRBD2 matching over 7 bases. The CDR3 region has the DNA TGTGCTAGCAGCTTATTTAGCGGGCCGAACACCGGGGAGCTGTTTTTT. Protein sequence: CASSLFSGPNTGELFF.